The 26 T cell receptor beta chains given below trace back to one sample, sequenced in a study of brain metastases from non-small cell lung cancer (dated by TCRdb to between 2018 and 2020). The library relied on the immunoSEQ multiplex PCR assay. As stored in TCRdb, this immuneACCESS dataset retains in-frame rearrangements with V and J assigned. A fraction of the clones does not appear; measured against another copy, unresolved V genes explain less than half of the discrepancy, and the remainder lacks a known reason. In this sample the table shows roughly 700 clones, roughly 85% of which occur a single time. The ten largest clones represent 9.5% to 15% of the sample. Specimen: primary lung tumor tissue. This specimen's cell subset or site label, per the study, means: primary lung tumor paired with brain metastasis. The source of these receptors is a donor aged 40 or over with non-small cell lung cancer.

The CDR3 region has the DNA TGTGCCAGCAGCTTAGGAGGGGGGGCTAACACAGATACGCAGTATTTT. It specifies CASSLGGGANTDTQYF. The rearrangement joins TRBV11-3 to TRBJ2-3, with a possible D match to TRBD2 (7 bases). Trimming took off 1 base at V and 2 bases at J, with 13 bases between the two ends. The CDR3 has 16 residues. Per germline, CDR1 SGHNT and CDR2 YENEEA.

This clone is a singleton in its sample. V is TRBV11-2 and J is TRBJ2-1, with 8 bases identical to TRBD2. V was pared by 5 bases and J by 1 base, with 10 bases of the junction left unmatched. Per germline, CDR1 SGHAT and CDR2 FQNNGV. The CDR3 is 17 amino acids. The CDR3 sequence: CASSPLGAGASYNEQFF. The DNA of the CDR3 is TGTGCCAGCAGCCCCCTCGGAGCGGGGGCATCCTACAATGAGCAGTTCTTC. The entire variable domain, with the rest obtained from reference TRBV11-2 and TRBJ2-1, is as follows: EAGVAQSPRYKIIEKRQSVAFWCNPISGHATLYWYQQILGQGPKLLIQFQNNGVVDDSQLPKDRFSAERLKGVDSTLKIQPAKLEDSAVYLCASSPLGAGASYNEQFFGPGTRLTVL.

On this clone: A junction end diverges from the germline sequence, so it may reflect a read error. This chain links TRBV3-1 (or the pseudogene TRBV3-2) with TRBJ2-2; D may be TRBD1 (7 bases). The length of the CDR3 is 16 residues. CDR1 and CDR2 (germline): LGHDT, YNNKEL (reference sequence). CDR3 in amino acids: CASSYRQGLNTGELFF. The CDR3 DNA reads TGTGCCAGCAGCTATCGACAGGGACTGAACACCGGGGAGTTGTTTTTT.

The chain employs TRBV15 and TRBJ1-1; D gene unclear. V was shortened by 5 bases and J by 1 base, with 8 bases between the two germline ends. CDR3 length: 13 amino acids. In germline, CDR1 is LNHNV, CDR2 YYDKDF (reference sequence). The CDR3 region has the DNA TGTGCCACCAGCCTCGTCTGGAACACTGAAGCTTTCTTT. It translates to CATSLVWNTEAFF.

This clone was counted once. The chain has TRBV30 and TRBJ2-7; D ambiguous. CDR3 length: 14 amino acids. CDR1 and CDR2 (germline): GTSNPN, SVGIG (reference sequence). V dropped 2 bases and J dropped 2 bases, with 13 bases sitting between them. In DNA, the CDR3 is TGTGCCTGGAGTAACTCAGGAAGTACCTACGAGCAGTACTTC. Translating gives CAWSNSGSTYEQYF.

The rearrangement links TRBV4-1 to TRBJ2-5; tentatively, D is TRBD2 (5 bases). Trimming removed 1 base at V and 5 bases at J, with 14 bases between. CDR3 length: 15 residues. Germline V gives CDR1 MGHRA, CDR2 YSYEKL. DNA for the CDR3: TGCGCCAGCAGCCAAGTGGGAGACCCCCGGGAGACCCAGTACTTC. It yields the protein CASSQVGDPRETQYF.

In regard to this clone: The junction differs from germline at one of its ends, possibly a read error. The chain employs TRBV6-5 and TRBJ1-5, with a tentative D call TRBD1 (5 bases). There are 15 residues in the CDR3. Germline lookup yields CDR1 MNHEY and CDR2 SVGAGI. The CDR3: CASSYVRAPDQSQHF. The CDR3 region has the DNA TGTGCCAGCAGTTATGTCAGGGCGCCCGATCAGTCCCAGCATTTT.

The rearrangement joins TRBV7-2 to TRBJ2-1, with 7 bases aligning to TRBD2. J gave up 1 base and V 0 bases, and 9 bases lay outside the gene matches. Germline CDR1 reads SGHTA; CDR2 reads FQGNSA. CDR3 length: 18 amino acids. The CDR3 reads CASSLAQGGSRSYNEQFF. CDR3 nucleotides: TGTGCCAGCAGCTTAGCGCAGGGCGGGAGTAGATCCTACAATGAGCAGTTCTTC. The entire variable domain, with the rest obtained from reference TRBV7-2 and TRBJ2-1, is as follows: GAGVSQSPSNKVTEKGKDVELRCDPISGHTALYWYRQSLGQGLEFLIYFQGNSAPDKSGLPSDRFSAERTGGSVSTLTIQRTQQEDSAVYLCASSLAQGGSRSYNEQFFGPGTRLTVL.

This chain uses TRBV30 with TRBJ1-1, with D perhaps TRBD1 (5 bases). Germline CDR1 and CDR2: GTSNPN and SVGIG (reference sequence). CDR3 length: 13 amino acids. Trimming removed 6 bases at V and 5 bases at J, with 16 bases between. This CDR3 is CACPGPRATEAFF. The CDR3 DNA reads TGTGCCTGCCCGGGGCCCAGGGCGACTGAAGCTTTCTTT.

The chain joins TRBV9 to TRBJ1-2; D call uncertain. The CDR3 contains 13 residues. CDR1 is SGDLS, CDR2 YYNGEE, per germline. Deletions cut 0 bases from V and 0 bases from J, with 3 bases between. The CDR3 bases are TGTGCCAGCAGCGTAGACTCTAACTATGGCTACACCTTC. Translation gives CASSVDSNYGYTF.

The genes are TRBV18 and TRBJ2-5, with 9 bases aligning to TRBD1. J gave up 7 bases and V 2 bases, and 2 bases lay outside the gene matches. Germline V lookup: CDR1 KGHSH, CDR2 LQKENI. The CDR3 has 13 amino acids. CDR3 loop: CASSPKQGATQYF. CDR3 bases: TGTGCCAGCTCACCAAAACAGGGGGCGACCCAGTACTTC.

This sequence joins TRBV24-1 and TRBJ1-4; D remains unclear. V lost 8 bases and J 8 bases, leaving 14 bases between the germline ends. From germline, CDR1 is KGHDR and CDR2 SFDVKD. This CDR3 comprises 13 residues. CDR3 nucleotide sequence: TGTGCCACCACCCCGGAGGCAGGAGAAAAACTGTTTTTT. This codes for CATTPEAGEKLFF.

This rearrangement joins TRBV30 to TRBJ1-3, with D possibly being TRBD1 (5 bases). Trimming left V 1 base short and J 0 bases short, with 10 bases between. Germline CDR1 GTSNPN, CDR2 SVGIG (reference sequence). The CDR3 spans 15 residues. The CDR3 sequence: CAWSGQGRSGNTIYF. CDR3 sequence (DNA): TGTGCCTGGAGTGGGCAGGGCCGCTCTGGAAACACCATATATTTT. Drawing the rest from reference TRBV30 and TRBJ1-3, the complete variable domain is SQTIHQWPATLVQPVGSPLSLECTVEGTSNPNLYWYRQAAGRGLQLLFYSVGIGQISSEVPQNLSASRPQDRQFILSSKKLLLSDSGFYLCAWSGQGRSGNTIYFGEGSWLTVV.

The CDR3 DNA reads as TGTGCCAGCAGCTTAGGAGGGGTGCAGAATGAGCAGTTCTTC. This translates into CASSLGGVQNEQFF. This chain joins TRBV7-6 and TRBJ2-1; TRBD1 or TRBD2 may be the D gene (5 bases each). The CDR3 spans 14 residues. Trimming took 1 base from V and 7 from J, leaving 11 bases between them. The germline V gene encodes CDR1 SGHVS and CDR2 FNYEAQ.

Worth noting for this clone: A single base separates this from a much larger clone, so it may be a read error. Additional DNA sequences in this sample encode the identical CDR3. The gene calls are TRBV19 and TRBJ2-7; D is perhaps TRBD1 (6 bases). Germline CDR1 and CDR2: LNHDA and SQIVND (reference sequence). The CDR3 contains 14 residues. CDR3 protein: CASSPTGEFYEQYF. The CDR3 DNA is TGTGCCAGTAGCCCGACAGGAGAGTTCTACGAACAGTACTTC.

The rearrangement uses TRBV7-9 and TRBJ1-2; 7 positions agree with TRBD1. Germline loops: CDR1 SEHNR, CDR2 FQNEAQ (reference sequence). V shed 4 bases, J shed 5 bases, and the junction held 13 bases outside the gene matches. CDR3 length: 16 residues. In DNA form, the CDR3 reads TGTGCCAGCAGCTCAGGGACAGCCCGATATTCTTATGGCTACACCTTC. Translated, it gives CASSSGTARYSYGYTF.

This clone was counted only a few times. V is TRBV30 and J is TRBJ2-7, with D perhaps matching TRBD2 (5 bases). Looked up from germline, CDR1 is GTSNPN and CDR2 is SVGIG (reference sequence). V lost 1 base and J 1 base, leaving 5 bases between the germline ends. The CDR3 is made up of 12 amino acids. Here the CDR3 reads CAWSAGSYEQYF. The CDR3 bases are TGTGCCTGGAGTGCGGGGTCCTACGAGCAGTACTTC.

As concerns this clone: At one of its ends the junction is not consistent with the germline gene, which may arise from a read error. This chain connects TRBV28 to TRBJ2-7; maybe TRBD1 (6 bases). The CDR3 is 12 residues long. Germline V gives CDR1 MDHEN, CDR2 SYDVKM. The CDR3: CASSFLDSTVYF. The CDR3 region has the DNA TGTGCCAGCAGTTTTTTGGACAGTACCGTGTATTTC.

This clone appeared a few times. The chain is built from TRBV6-5 and TRBJ2-3; D possibly corresponds to TRBD2 (5 bases). CDR3 length: 13 residues. Germline V gives CDR1 MNHEY, CDR2 SVGAGI. V gave up 7 bases and J gave up 0 bases, with 8 bases separating them. CDR3 amino acids: CASKDSSTDTQYF. The CDR3 DNA follows: TGTGCCAGCAAGGACTCGAGCACAGATACGCAGTATTTT.

The chain is built from TRBV4-1 and TRBJ2-7; the match to TRBD2 covers 9 bases. The CDR3 has 16 residues. V dropped 4 bases and J dropped 3; count of bases not matched to a gene: 10. Germline assignment: CDR1 MGHRA and CDR2 YSYEKL. Here the CDR3 DNA reads TGCGCCAGCAGCCCCACCCTCGGGACTAGCAGCTACGAGCAGTACTTC. Protein sequence: CASSPTLGTSSYEQYF.

This sequence joins TRBV30 and TRBJ2-1; no reliable D call. Germline CDR1 reads GTSNPN; CDR2 reads SVGIG (reference sequence). V was pared by 4 bases and J by 7 bases, with 8 bases between. This CDR3 is 11 amino acids long. In DNA form, the CDR3 reads TGTGCCTGGAACTCCCGGAATGAGCAGTTCTTC. It codes for CAWNSRNEQFF.

This clone was seen a single time. The J gene is TRBJ1-6, the V gene TRBV3-1 (or the pseudogene TRBV3-2); D is unresolved. Per the germline V gene, CDR1 is LGHDT and CDR2 is YNNKEL (reference sequence). Trimming took off 0 bases at V and 0 bases at J, with 6 bases between the two ends. The CDR3 consists of 16 residues. CDR3 amino acids: CASSQEDSSYNSPLHF. In nucleotides, the CDR3 is TGTGCCAGCAGCCAAGAGGATAGCTCCTATAATTCACCCCTCCACTTT.

This clone came up once. This sequence joins TRBV7-9 and TRBJ2-7; TRBD1 matches at 9 bases. The V gene end was trimmed by 5 bases and the J gene end by 3 bases; junction bases not matched to a gene: 11. The CDR3 runs 16 residues. Germline CDR1 reads SEHNR; CDR2 reads FQNEAQ (reference sequence). The CDR3 DNA reads as TGTGCCAGCAGCGCTACGACCGGGACAGGGAGCTACGAGCAGTACTTC. This sequence encodes CASSATTGTGSYEQYF.

This clone appeared once. The chain is built from TRBV6-5 and TRBJ2-5; no reliable D call. Trimming removed 8 bases from V and 4 bases from J, with 8 bases in between. CDR3 length equals 11 residues. Germline CDR1 reads MNHEY; CDR2 reads SVGAGI. CDR3 in DNA: TGTGCCAGCGGACCACGAGAGACCCAGTACTTC. Amino acid sequence: CASGPRETQYF.

This sequence joins TRBV7-3 and TRBJ2-1, with unresolved D. The length of the CDR3 is 13 residues. Trimming left V 4 bases short and J 8 bases short, with 12 bases between. CDR1 and CDR2 (germline): SGHTA, FQGTGA. The CDR3 region is CASSSHLTDEQFF. CDR3 DNA sequence: TGTGCCAGCAGCTCCCATTTGACGGATGAGCAGTTCTTC.

This chain connects TRBV30 to TRBJ1-6; D not resolved. The CDR3 is 13 amino acids. V was clipped by 2 bases and J by 8 bases, with 10 bases between them. The germline CDR1 and CDR2 sequences are GTSNPN and SVGIG (reference sequence). The CDR3 protein is CAWSLTHDSPLHF. CDR3 DNA: TGTGCCTGGAGTCTCACCCATGATTCACCCCTCCACTTT. The full variable domain, in which reference TRBV30 and TRBJ1-6 provide the parts outside the CDR3, is SQTIHQWPATLVQPVGSPLSLECTVEGTSNPNLYWYRQAAGRGLQLLFYSVGIGQISSEVPQNLSASRPQDRQFILSSKKLLLSDSGFYLCAWSLTHDSPLHFGNGTRLTVT.